This T cell receptor beta chain was identified in a study of blood T cell repertoires in COVID-19. On the study more broadly: PBMCs, B-cell-depleted T cells, or T cells were the source of the cDNA or gDNA that made up the material.

Authors' methods: By means of reference gene primer amplification, nucleated cell counts were estimated. Here immunoSEQ multiplex PCR was the method, and the copy in TCRdb shows in-frame clones only, minus some. V, J and clone size reflect that table, while D and trimming were determined from the DNA. This sample has nearly 110,000 clones, with 90% to 95% found just once. This CDR3 region has 17 residues. Germline V gene data show CDR1 as KGHSH and CDR2 as LQKENI. In the case of this clone: At one end the junction does not follow the germline gene, possibly because of a read error.

Material: peripheral blood. The source of this sequence is a woman in her 30s with acute or convalescent COVID-19. The chain recombines TRBV18 with TRBJ2-1; 9 bases map to TRBD2. The CDR3 DNA reads TGTACCAGCTCACGGAATAGCGGGGGAGGAAGCTACAATGAGCAGTTCTTC. Encoded protein: CTSSRNSGGGSYNEQFF.